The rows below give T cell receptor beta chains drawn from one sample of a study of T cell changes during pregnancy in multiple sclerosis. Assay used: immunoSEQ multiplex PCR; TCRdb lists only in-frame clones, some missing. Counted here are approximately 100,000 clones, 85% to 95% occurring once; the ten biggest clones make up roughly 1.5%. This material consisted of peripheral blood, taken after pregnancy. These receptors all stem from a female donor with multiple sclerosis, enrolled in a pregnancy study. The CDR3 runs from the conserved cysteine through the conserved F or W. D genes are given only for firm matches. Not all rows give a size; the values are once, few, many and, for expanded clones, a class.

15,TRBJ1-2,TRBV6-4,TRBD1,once,TGTGCCAGCAGTGCCCGGGACAGGGGGTCCGGAGGCTACACCTTC,CASSARDRGSGGYTF
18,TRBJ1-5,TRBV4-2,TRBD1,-,TGTGCCAGCAGCCAAGACCTACAGGGGGCTATTAGCAATCAGCCCCAGCATTTT,CASSQDLQGAISNQPQHF
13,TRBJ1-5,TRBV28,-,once,TGTGCCAGCAGACCCCTAAGAAATCAGCCCCAGCATTTT,CASRPLRNQPQHF
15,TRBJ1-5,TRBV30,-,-,TGTGCCTGGAGTGTATCAGGGATCGGCACCGGGCCCCAGCATTTT,CAWSVSGIGTGPQHF
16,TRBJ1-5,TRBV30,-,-,TGTGCCTGGAGCTCCCCAACAGGATCAGGCAATCAGCCCCAGCATTTT,CAWSSPTGSGNQPQHF
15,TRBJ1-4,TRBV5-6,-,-,TGTGCCAGCAGCTTTAAGACAGGAAAAAGGGAAAAACTGTTTTTT,CASSFKTGKREKLFF
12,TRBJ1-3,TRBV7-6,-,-,TGTGCCAGCAGCATCCGGGGGGACACCATATATTTT,CASSIRGDTIYF
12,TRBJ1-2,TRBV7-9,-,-,TGTGCCAGCAGCTTAGGACTCTATGGCTACACCTTC,CASSLGLYGYTF
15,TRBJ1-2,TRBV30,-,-,TGTGCCTGGAGGGAAGACCTCCTGGAGGGGTATGGCTACACCTTC,CAWREDLLEGYGYTF
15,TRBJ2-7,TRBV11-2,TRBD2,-,TGTGCCAGCAGTTTAACTAGCGGGATTTCCTACGAGCAGTACTTC,CASSLTSGISYEQYF
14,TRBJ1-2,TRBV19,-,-,TGTGCCAGTAGTATTCTGGGGGCGTCCTATGGCTACACCTTC,CASSILGASYGYTF
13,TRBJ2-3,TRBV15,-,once,TGTGCCACCAGGCACCTAGTAACAGATACGCAGTATTTT,CATRHLVTDTQYF
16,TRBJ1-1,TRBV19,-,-,TGTGCCAGTAGTTTTTCCAGGGCTCCGGAGAACACTGAAGCTTTCTTT,CASSFSRAPENTEAFF
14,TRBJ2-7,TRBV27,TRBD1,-,TGTGCCAGCAGTTTAAGGGACAGCGCCTACGAGCAGTACTTC,CASSLRDSAYEQYF
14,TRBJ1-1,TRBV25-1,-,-,TGTGCCAGCAGTACAGGGATTTTGCGCACTGAAGCTTTCTTT,CASSTGILRTEAFF
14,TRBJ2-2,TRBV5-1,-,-,TGCGCCAGCAGCTTGGGGCAGAACACCGGGGAGCTGTTTTTT,CASSLGQNTGELFF
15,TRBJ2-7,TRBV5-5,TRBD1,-,TGTGCCAGCAGCTCTGACCGGGACAGAGGTTACGAGCAGTACTTC,CASSSDRDRGYEQYF
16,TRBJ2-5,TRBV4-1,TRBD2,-,TGCGCCAGCAGCTTAATAGCGGGAGGGGGGCAAGAGACCCAGTACTTC,CASSLIAGGGQETQYF
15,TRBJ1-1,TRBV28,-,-,TGTGCCAGCAGTTTATGGGACAGAATGAACACTGAAGCTTTCTTT,CASSLWDRMNTEAFF
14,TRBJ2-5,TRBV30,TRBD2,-,TGTGCCTACGGGGGGGCAGGACGCCAAGAGACCCAGTACTTC,CAYGGAGRQETQYF
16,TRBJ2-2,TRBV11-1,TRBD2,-,TGTGCCAGCAGCGTGACTAGCGGAGAGAACACCGGGGAGCTGTTTTTT,CASSVTSGENTGELFF
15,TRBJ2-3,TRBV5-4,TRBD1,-,TGTGCCAGCAGCTTGGACAGGGGGCGGACAGATACGCAGTATTTT,CASSLDRGRTDTQYF
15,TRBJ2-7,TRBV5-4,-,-,TGTGCCAGCAGCTTGGGGAATCCAGGGACTTACGAGCAGTACTTC,CASSLGNPGTYEQYF
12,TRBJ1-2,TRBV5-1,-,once,TGCGCCAGCAGCCAACAGGGTAATGGCTACACCTTC,CASSQQGNGYTF